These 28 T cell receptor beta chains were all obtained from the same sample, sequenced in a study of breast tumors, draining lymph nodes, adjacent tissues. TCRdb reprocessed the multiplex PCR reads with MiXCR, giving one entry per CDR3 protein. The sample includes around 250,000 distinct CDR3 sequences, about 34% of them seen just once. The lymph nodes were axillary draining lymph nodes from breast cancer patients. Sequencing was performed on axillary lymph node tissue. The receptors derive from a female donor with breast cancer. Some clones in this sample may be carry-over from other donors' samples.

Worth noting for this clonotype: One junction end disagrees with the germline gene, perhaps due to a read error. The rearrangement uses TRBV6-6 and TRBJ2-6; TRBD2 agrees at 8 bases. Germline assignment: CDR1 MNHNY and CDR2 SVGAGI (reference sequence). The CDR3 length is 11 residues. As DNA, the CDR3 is TGTGCCAGCAGTCCGTCGACGGGAGGGTCTTTC. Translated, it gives CASSPSTGGSF.

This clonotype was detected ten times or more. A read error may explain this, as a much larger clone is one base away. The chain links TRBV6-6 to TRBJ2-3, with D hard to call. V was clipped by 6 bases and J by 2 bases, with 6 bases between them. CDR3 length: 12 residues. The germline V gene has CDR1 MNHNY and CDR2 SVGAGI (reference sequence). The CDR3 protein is CASSFNTDTQYF. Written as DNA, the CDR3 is TGTGCCAGCAGCTTTAACACAGATACGCAGTATTTT.

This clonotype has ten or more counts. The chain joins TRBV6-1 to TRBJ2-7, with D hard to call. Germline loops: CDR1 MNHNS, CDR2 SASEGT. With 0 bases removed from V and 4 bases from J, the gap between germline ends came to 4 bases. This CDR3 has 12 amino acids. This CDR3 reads CASSEAGYEQYF. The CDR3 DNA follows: TGTGCCAGCAGTGAAGCCGGGTACGAGCAGTACTTC.

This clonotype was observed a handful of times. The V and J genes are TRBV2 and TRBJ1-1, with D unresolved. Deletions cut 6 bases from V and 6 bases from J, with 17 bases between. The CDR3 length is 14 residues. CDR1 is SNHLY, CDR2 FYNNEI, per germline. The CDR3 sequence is CASRAGRPGSEAFF. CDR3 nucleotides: TGTGCCAGCAGGGCGGGCAGGCCAGGTTCTGAAGCTTTCTTT.

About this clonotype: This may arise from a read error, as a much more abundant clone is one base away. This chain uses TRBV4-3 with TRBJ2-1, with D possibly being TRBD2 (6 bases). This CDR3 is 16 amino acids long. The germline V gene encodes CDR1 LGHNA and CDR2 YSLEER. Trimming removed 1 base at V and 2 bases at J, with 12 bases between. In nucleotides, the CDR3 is TGCGCCAGCAGCCAAGGGGGACTTCGGGCCTACAATGAGCAGTTCTTC. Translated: CASSQGGLRAYNEQFF.

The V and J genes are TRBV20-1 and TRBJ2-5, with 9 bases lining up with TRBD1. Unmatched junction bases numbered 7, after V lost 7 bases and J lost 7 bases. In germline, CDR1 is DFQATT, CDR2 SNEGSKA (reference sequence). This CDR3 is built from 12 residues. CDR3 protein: CSVRPDRGTQYF. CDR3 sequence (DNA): TGCAGTGTCCGGCCGGACAGGGGGACCCAGTACTTC.

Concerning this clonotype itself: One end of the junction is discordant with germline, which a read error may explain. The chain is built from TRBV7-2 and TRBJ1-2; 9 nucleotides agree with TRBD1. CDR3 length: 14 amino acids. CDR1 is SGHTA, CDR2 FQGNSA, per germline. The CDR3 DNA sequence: TGTGCCAGCAGCGCCGGGACAGGGCTTCATGGCTACACCTTT. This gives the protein CASSAGTGLHGYTF.

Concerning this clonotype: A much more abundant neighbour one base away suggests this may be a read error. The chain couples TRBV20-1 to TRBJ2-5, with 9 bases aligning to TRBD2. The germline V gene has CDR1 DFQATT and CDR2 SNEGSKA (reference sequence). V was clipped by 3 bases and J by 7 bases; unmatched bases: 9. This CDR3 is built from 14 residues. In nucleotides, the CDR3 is TGCAGTGCTAGGACCCTAGCGGGGCACGCGACCCAGTACTTC. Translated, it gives CSARTLAGHATQYF.

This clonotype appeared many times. This chain's CDR3 is CASSFRFTDTQYF. CDR3 DNA sequence: TGTGCCAGCAGTTTTCGTTTCACAGATACGCAGTATTTT. The chain combines TRBV12-3 or TRBV12-4 with TRBJ2-3; the D is unclear. This CDR3 spans 13 amino acids. The V end lost 3 bases, the J end lost 2 bases, and 6 bases lay between the germline ends.

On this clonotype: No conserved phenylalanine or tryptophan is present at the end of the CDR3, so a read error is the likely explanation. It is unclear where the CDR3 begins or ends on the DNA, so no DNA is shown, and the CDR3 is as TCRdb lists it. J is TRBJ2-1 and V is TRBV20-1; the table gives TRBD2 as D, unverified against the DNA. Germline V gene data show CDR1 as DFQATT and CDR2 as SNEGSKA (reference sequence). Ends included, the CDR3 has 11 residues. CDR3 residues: CSARDSRRLAG.

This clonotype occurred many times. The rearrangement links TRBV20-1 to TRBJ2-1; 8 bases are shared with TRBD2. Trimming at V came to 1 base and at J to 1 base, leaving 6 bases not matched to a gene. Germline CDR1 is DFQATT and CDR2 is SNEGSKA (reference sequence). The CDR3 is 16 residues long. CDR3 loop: CSARVSSGSSYNEQFF. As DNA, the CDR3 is TGCAGTGCTAGAGTTTCCAGCGGGAGTTCCTACAATGAGCAGTTCTTC.

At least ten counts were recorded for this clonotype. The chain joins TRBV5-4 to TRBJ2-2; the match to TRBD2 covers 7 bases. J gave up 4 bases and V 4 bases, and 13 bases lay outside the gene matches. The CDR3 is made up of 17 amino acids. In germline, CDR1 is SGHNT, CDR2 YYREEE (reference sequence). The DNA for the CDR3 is TGTGCCAGCAGCCTGAAGCTAGCGGCGAGGGGCACCGGGGAGCTGTTTTTT. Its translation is CASSLKLAARGTGELFF. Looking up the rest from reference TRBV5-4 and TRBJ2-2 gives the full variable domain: ETGVTQSPTHLIKTRGQQVTLRCSSQSGHNTVSWYQQALGQGPQFIFQYYREEENGRGNFPPRFSGLQFPNYSSELNVNALELDDSALYLCASSLKLAARGTGELFFGEGSRLTVL.

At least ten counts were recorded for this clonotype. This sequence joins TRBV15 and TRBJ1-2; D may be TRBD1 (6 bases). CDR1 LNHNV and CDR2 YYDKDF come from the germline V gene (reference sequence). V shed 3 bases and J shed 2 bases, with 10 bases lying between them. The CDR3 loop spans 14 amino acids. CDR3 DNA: TGTGCCACCAGCAGCCTCAGGGGAAACTATGGCTACACCTTC. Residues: CATSSLRGNYGYTF.

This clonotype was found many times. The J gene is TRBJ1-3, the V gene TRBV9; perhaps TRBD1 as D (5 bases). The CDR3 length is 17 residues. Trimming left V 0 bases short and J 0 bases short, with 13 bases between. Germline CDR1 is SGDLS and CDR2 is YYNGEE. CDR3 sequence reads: CASSVGDSTLSGNTIYF. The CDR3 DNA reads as TGTGCCAGCAGCGTAGGTGACAGTACCCTCTCTGGAAACACCATATATTTT.

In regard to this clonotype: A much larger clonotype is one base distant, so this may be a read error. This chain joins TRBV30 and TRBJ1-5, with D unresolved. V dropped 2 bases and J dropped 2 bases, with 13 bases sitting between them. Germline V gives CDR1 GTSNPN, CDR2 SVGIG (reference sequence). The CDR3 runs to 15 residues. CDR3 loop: CAWSQSGSRNQPQHF. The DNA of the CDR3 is TGTGCCTGGAGTCAAAGTGGTTCGCGCAATCAGCCCCAGCATTTT.

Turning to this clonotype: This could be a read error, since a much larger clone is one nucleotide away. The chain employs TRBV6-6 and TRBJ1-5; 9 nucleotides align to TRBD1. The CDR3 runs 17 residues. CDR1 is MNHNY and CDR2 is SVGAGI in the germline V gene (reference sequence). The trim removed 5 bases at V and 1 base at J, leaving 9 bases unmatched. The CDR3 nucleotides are TGTGCCAGCAGTCACAGACAGGGGGAGACGAGCAATCAGCCCCAGCATTTT. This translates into CASSHRQGETSNQPQHF.

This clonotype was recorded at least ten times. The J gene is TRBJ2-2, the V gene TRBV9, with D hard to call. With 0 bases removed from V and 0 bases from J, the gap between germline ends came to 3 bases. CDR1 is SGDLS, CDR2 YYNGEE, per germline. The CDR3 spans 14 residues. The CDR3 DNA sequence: TGTGCCAGCAGCGTAGGAGCGAACACCGGGGAGCTGTTTTTT. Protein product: CASSVGANTGELFF.

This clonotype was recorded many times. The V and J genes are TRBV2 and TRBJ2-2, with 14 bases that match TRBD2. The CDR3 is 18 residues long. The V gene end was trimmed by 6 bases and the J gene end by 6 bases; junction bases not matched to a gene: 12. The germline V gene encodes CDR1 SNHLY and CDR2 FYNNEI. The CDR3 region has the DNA TGTGCCAGCAGAGCTTCCGGGACTAGCGGGAGAAGCTCCGGGGAGCTGTTTTTT. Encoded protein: CASRASGTSGRSSGELFF. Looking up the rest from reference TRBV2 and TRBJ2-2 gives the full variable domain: EPEVTQTPSHQVTQMGQEVILRCVPISNHLYFYWYRQILGQKVEFLVSFYNNEISEKSEIFDDQFSVERPDGSNFTLKIRSTKLEDSAMYFCASRASGTSGRSSGELFFGEGSRLTVL.

The CDR3 spells CSARDLLRGANTIYF. CDR3 in DNA: TGCAGTGCTAGAGATCTATTAAGGGGAGCAAACACCATATATTTT. The rearrangement links TRBV20-1 to TRBJ1-3; D may be TRBD1 (5 bases). Trimming removed 0 bases at V and 6 bases at J, with 15 bases between. This CDR3 has 15 residues. The germline CDR1 and CDR2 sequences are DFQATT and SNEGSKA (reference sequence).

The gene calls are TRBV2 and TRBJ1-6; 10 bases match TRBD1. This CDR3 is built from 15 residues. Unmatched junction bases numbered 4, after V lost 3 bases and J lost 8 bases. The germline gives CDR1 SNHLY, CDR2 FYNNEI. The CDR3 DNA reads TGTGCCAGCAGTGAGGACAGGGGGTTTTATTCACCCCTCCACTTT. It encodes CASSEDRGFYSPLHF.

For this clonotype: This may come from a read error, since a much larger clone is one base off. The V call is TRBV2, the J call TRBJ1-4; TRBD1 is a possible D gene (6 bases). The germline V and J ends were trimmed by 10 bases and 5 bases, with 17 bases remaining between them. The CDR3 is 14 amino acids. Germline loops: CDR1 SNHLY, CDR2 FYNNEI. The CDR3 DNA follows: TGTGCCATCGATATTGGGGGCGTGAATGAAAAACTGTTTTTT. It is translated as CAIDIGGVNEKLFF.

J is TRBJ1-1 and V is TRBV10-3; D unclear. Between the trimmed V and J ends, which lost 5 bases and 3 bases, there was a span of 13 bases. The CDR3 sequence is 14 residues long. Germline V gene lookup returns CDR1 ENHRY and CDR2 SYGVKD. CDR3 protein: CAISRTPTDTEAFF. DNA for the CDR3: TGTGCCATCAGTAGGACTCCCACAGACACTGAAGCTTTCTTT.

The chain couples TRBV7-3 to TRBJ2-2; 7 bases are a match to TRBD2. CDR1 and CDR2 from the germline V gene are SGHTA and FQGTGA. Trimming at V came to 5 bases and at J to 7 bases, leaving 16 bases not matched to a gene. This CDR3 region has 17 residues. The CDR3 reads CASSTVDSKGRVGELFF. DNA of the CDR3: TGTGCCAGCAGCACCGTTGACAGTAAAGGGAGGGTCGGGGAGCTGTTTTTT. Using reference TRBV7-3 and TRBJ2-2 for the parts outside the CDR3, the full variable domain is GAGVSQTPSNKVTEKGKYVELRCDPISGHTALYWYRQSLGQGPEFLIYFQGTGAADDSGLPNDRFFAVRPEGSVSTLKIQRTERGDSAVYLCASSTVDSKGRVGELFFGEGSRLTVL.

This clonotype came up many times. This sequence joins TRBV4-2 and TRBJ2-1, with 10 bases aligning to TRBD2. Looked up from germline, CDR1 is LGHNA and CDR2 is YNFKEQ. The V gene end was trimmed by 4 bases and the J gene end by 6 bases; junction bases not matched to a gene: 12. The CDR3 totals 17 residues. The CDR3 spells CASSREEASGSPNEQFF. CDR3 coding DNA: TGTGCCAGCAGCCGGGAGGAGGCTAGCGGGAGCCCCAATGAGCAGTTCTTC.

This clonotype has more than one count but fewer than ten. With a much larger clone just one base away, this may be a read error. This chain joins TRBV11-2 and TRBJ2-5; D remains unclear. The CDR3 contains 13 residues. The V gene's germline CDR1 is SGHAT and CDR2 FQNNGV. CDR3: CASSYKTQATQYF. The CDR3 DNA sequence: TGTGCCAGCAGCTATAAAACGCAAGCGACCCAGTACTTC.

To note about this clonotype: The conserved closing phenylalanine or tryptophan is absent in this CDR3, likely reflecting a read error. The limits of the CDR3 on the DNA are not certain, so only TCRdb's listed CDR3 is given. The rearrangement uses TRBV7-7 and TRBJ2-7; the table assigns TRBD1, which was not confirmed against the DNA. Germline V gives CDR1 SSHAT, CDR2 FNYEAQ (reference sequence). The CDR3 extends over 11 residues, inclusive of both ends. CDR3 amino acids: CASSPETRTQG.

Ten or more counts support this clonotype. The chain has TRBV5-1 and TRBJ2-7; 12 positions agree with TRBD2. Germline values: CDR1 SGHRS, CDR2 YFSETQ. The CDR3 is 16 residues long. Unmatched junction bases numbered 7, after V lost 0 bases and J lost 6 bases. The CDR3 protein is CASSLDAGLAGSEQYF. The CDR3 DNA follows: TGCGCCAGCAGCTTGGATGCTGGACTAGCGGGGTCCGAGCAGTACTTC.

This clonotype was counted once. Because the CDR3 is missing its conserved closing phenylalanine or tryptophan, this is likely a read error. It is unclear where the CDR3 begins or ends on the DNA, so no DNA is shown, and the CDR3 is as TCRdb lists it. The chain's CDR3 is CATSDPGTANTGEKLL. V usage is TRBV24-1 and J usage is TRBJ2-2; the table gives TRBD1 as D, unverified against the DNA. From its first to its last residue, the CDR3 has 16 amino acids. The germline CDR1 and CDR2 sequences are KGHDR and SFDVKD.